This T cell receptor beta chain originates from a study of shared clonotypes between healthy human individuals. As for the study in general: Those who served as donors were two women and a few men between the ages of 18 and 49.

Using immunoSEQ multiplex PCR, the repertoire was profiled, and TCRdb retains in-frame clones only, with some absent. Among some 1,100,000 clones listed, 70% to 80% were seen once. The CDR3 spans 18 residues. Losses at the gene ends were 3 bases for V and 3 bases for J; bases not matched to a gene: 12. CDR1 and CDR2 (germline): SGHRS, YFSETQ. V and J are TRBV5-1 and TRBJ2-3, with 11 bases fitting TRBD1. Sequencing was carried out using memory CD4+ T cells from PBMCs. Subset meaning: CD45RA-negative fraction. The receptor's source is a man between 18 and 35 years old in good health. Some clones in this sample may be carry-over from other donors' samples. For the CDR3, the DNA is TGCGCCAGCAGCTACGGACAGGGGGCGTGGGCCGGGACAGATACGCAGTATTTT. Its translation: CASSYGQGAWAGTDTQYF.